This T cell receptor beta chain was identified during a study of blood T cell repertoires in COVID-19. In the study overall: Nucleic acid was either cDNA or gDNA, and it came from T cells, B-cell-depleted T cells, or PBMCs.

Germline V gene lookup returns CDR1 SGHTA and CDR2 FQGNSA. This CDR3 contains 14 residues. The J segment lost 1 base and the V segment lost 5 bases, leaving 2 bases of the junction unmatched. Here immunoSEQ multiplex PCR was the method, and the copy in TCRdb shows in-frame clones only, minus some. The sample shows 200,000 to 300,000 clones, about nine tenths of them seen only once. The genes are TRBV7-2 and TRBJ1-1; 9 bases fit TRBD1. The clonotype comes from a person aged 18-35 years with COVID-19, enrolled during active disease. Sequenced: peripheral blood. CDR3 sequence: CASSVGQGNTEAFF. Written as DNA, the CDR3 is TGTGCCAGCAGCGTGGGACAGGGGAACACTGAAGCTTTCTTT.